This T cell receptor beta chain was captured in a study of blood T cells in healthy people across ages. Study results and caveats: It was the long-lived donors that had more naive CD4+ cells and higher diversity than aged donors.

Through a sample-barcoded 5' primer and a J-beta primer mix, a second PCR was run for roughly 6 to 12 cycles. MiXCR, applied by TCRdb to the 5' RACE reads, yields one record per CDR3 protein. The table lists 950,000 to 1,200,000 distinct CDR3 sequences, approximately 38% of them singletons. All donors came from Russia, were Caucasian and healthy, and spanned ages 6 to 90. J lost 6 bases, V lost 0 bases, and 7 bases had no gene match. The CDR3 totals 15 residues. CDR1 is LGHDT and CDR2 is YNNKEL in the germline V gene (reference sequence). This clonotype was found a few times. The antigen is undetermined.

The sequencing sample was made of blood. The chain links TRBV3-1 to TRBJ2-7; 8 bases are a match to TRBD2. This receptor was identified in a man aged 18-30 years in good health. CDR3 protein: CASSQDSGGRGEQYF. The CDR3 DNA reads TGTGCCAGCAGCCAAGATTCGGGGGGGAGAGGCGAGCAGTACTTC.